Listed here are 19 T cell receptor beta chains from one sample, sequenced in a study of Graves' ophthalmopathy and Graves' hyperthyroidism. Amplifying from RNA transcripts, the study obtained TCR beta CDR3 regions. RT-PCR with HTBI primers came first, then second-round multiplex PCR. TCRdb re-called the multiplex PCR reads with MiXCR, one entry per CDR3 protein. The sample carries over a million distinct CDR3 sequences, 35% to 40% recorded once. The specimen sequenced was peripheral blood or thyroid tissue (not recorded which). The origin of the receptors is an adult man with Graves' hyperthyroidism.

This clonotype was picked up many times. The genes are TRBV29-1 and TRBJ1-2; TRBD1 agrees at 12 bases. Trimming took 6 bases from V and 2 from J; bases not matched to a gene: 4. Germline V gene lookup returns CDR1 SQVTM and CDR2 ANQGSEA. The CDR3 runs to 14 residues. The CDR3 coding sequence is TGCAGCGTGCCGGGACAGGGGGCCAACTATGGCTACACCTTC. Protein sequence: CSVPGQGANYGYTF.

The table lists this clonotype with many counts. The rearrangement links TRBV19 to TRBJ2-6; D gene uncertain. Germline loops: CDR1 LNHDA, CDR2 SQIVND (reference sequence). Trimming shortened V by 8 bases and J by 4 bases, and 9 bases separated the two germline ends. The CDR3 runs 13 residues. The CDR3 DNA is TGTGCCAGTGGCGAGGTCGGGGCCAACGTCCTGACTTTC. This gives the protein CASGEVGANVLTF.

This clonotype occurred many times. The rearrangement uses TRBV6-6 and TRBJ2-2; no clear D gene. The ends were cut back, 5 bases at V and 9 bases at J, with 13 bases in the middle. This CDR3 has 13 residues. The germline gives CDR1 MNHNY, CDR2 SVGAGI (reference sequence). This CDR3 reads CASSAFVDRELFF. DNA of the CDR3: TGTGCCAGCAGTGCCTTTGTTGACCGGGAGCTGTTTTTT.

The sample holds a few counts of this clonotype. This rearrangement joins TRBV12-3 or TRBV12-4 to TRBJ1-6, with 8 bases that match TRBD1. Trimming cost V 6 bases and J 7 bases; bases outside gene matches: 8. The CDR3 spans 15 residues. CDR3 residues: CASRPGGLGNSPLHF. The CDR3 DNA follows: TGTGCCAGCAGACCAGGGGGCCTGGGGAATTCACCCCTCCACTTT.

On this clonotype: It may be a read error: a sequence one base away is much more abundant. The rearrangement uses TRBV9 and TRBJ2-5, with 7 bases matching TRBD1. Germline CDR1 reads SGDLS; CDR2 reads YYNGEE. This CDR3 has 17 amino acids. The DNA of the CDR3 is TGTGCCAGCAGCGTAGGTTCGGGACAGAAGTACCAAGAGGCCCAGTACTTC. Translation: CASSVGSGQKYQEAQYF. Full variable domain (rest looked up from reference TRBV9 and TRBJ2-5): DSGVTQTPKHLITATGQRVTLRCSPRSGDLSVYWYQQSLDQGLQFLIQYYNGEERAKGNILERFSAQQFPDLHSELNLSSLELGDSALYFCASSVGSGQKYQEAQYFGPGTRLLVL.

This clonotype was detected many times. For the CDR3, the DNA is TGCAGTGCTAGAGGGGACAGGGCTTTTTCTGAAGCTTTCTTT. As protein: CSARGDRAFSEAFF. This chain links TRBV20-1 with TRBJ1-1; 9 nucleotides agree with TRBD1. CDR3 size: 14 residues. With 1 base clipped from V and 6 bases from J, the junction kept 6 bases outside the gene matches. From germline, CDR1 is DFQATT and CDR2 SNEGSKA (reference sequence).

This clonotype came up many times. The final CDR3 position lacks the conserved phenylalanine or tryptophan, pointing to a likely read error. The chain joins TRBV29-1 to TRBJ1-1; tentative D call: TRBD1 (6 bases). The CDR3 contains 16 residues. The ends were cut back, 1 base at V and 1 base at J, with 16 bases in the middle. Germline assignment: CDR1 SQVTM and CDR2 ANQGSEA. The CDR3 coding sequence is TGCAGCGTTGAAGGGTGGTCGGGGGGGCGGAACACTGAAGCTTTCCTT. It codes for CSVEGWSGGRNTEAFL.

The sample holds many counts of this clonotype. This chain joins TRBV10-3 and TRBJ2-7; 7 bases map to TRBD1. This CDR3 is 14 amino acids long. V gave up 6 bases and J gave up 0 bases; unmatched junction bases: 5. The germline gives CDR1 ENHRY, CDR2 SYGVKD. The DNA of the CDR3 is TGTGCCATCAGGAGGGGACAGTTCTCCTACGAGCAGTACTTC. It encodes CAIRRGQFSYEQYF.

The genes are TRBV7-9 and TRBJ2-5; tentatively, D is TRBD1 or TRBD2 (5 bases each). This CDR3 region has 14 residues. Trimming shortened V by 7 bases and J by 4 bases, and 16 bases separated the two germline ends. Germline CDR1 reads SEHNR; CDR2 reads FQNEAQ (reference sequence). The CDR3 bases are TGTGCCAGCACCGACACCGGGACCCGAGAGACCCAGTACTTC. Translating it yields CASTDTGTRETQYF. The full variable domain, its missing parts supplied by reference TRBV7-9 and TRBJ2-5, is DTGVSQNPRHKITKRGQNVTFRCDPISEHNRLYWYRQTLGQGPEFLTYFQNEAQLEKSRLLSDRFSAERPKGSFSTLEIQRTEQGDSAMYLCASTDTGTRETQYFGPGTRLLVL.

The chain joins TRBV12-3 or TRBV12-4 to TRBJ1-5, with 9 bases aligning to TRBD1. The trim removed 3 bases at V and 14 bases at J, leaving 8 bases unmatched. The CDR3 has 13 amino acids. DNA of the CDR3: TGTGCCAGCAGTTTGCAGGGACAGGGCTACGAGCATTTT. It yields the protein CASSLQGQGYEHF.

This clonotype was recorded a few times. This rearrangement joins TRBV6-5 to TRBJ1-5; D gene ambiguous. The CDR3 is made up of 14 amino acids. The germline gives CDR1 MNHEY, CDR2 SVGAGI. V gave up 1 base and J gave up 3 bases, with 7 bases separating them. The CDR3 DNA reads as TGTGCCAGCAGTTACTTAGGGATCAATCAGCCCCAGCATTTT. Protein product: CASSYLGINQPQHF.

This clonotype has more than one count but fewer than ten. The CDR3, as DNA: TGTGCCATCAGTGAGTCTGGCCAGGGGGTCCAGCCCCAGCATTTT. This sequence encodes CAISESGQGVQPQHF. This chain joins TRBV10-3 and TRBJ1-5, with TRBD1 matching over 7 bases. J gave up 7 bases and V 0 bases, and 6 bases lay outside the gene matches. The CDR3 has 15 amino acids. The V gene's germline CDR1 is ENHRY and CDR2 SYGVKD.

This chain uses TRBV5-5 with TRBJ1-1, with 8 bases lining up with TRBD1. Germline trimming cut 2 bases from V and 6 bases from J; bases unmatched to any gene: 3. The CDR3 is 13 amino acids. The V gene's germline CDR1 is SGHKS and CDR2 YYEKEE (reference sequence). The CDR3 sequence: CASSFQGAAEAFF. The CDR3, as DNA: TGTGCCAGCAGCTTTCAGGGGGCCGCTGAAGCTTTCTTT.

Turning to this clonotype: A much larger clone differs by one base, so this may be a read error. The rearrangement joins TRBV20-1 to TRBJ1-3, with 7 nucleotides matching TRBD1. The CDR3 consists of 12 residues. From germline, CDR1 is DFQATT and CDR2 SNEGSKA (reference sequence). The CDR3: CSARKTGNTVYF. The CDR3 nucleotides are TGCAGTGCTAGAAAGACAGGGAACACCGTATATTTT.

This rearrangement joins TRBV2 to TRBJ2-1; maybe TRBD1 (7 bases). Germline CDR1 is SNHLY and CDR2 is FYNNEI. V lost 7 bases to trimming and J lost 9 bases, with 16 bases between them. The CDR3 totals 13 residues. CDR3 sequence: CASKTGRGTEQFF. The CDR3 DNA is TGTGCCAGCAAGACAGGGCGGGGCACTGAGCAGTTCTTC.

This clonotype has at least ten counts. V gene TRBV2 combines with J gene TRBJ2-5; 9 nucleotides agree with TRBD1. Unmatched junction bases numbered 3, after V lost 4 bases and J lost 3 bases. CDR3 length: 14 residues. The V gene's germline CDR1 is SNHLY and CDR2 FYNNEI. The CDR3 sequence: CASSVDRGEETQYF. CDR3 nucleotides: TGTGCCAGCAGTGTCGACAGGGGGGAAGAGACCCAGTACTTC. The whole variable domain, remainder taken from reference TRBV2 and TRBJ2-5, is EPEVTQTPSHQVTQMGQEVILRCVPISNHLYFYWYRQILGQKVEFLVSFYNNEISEKSEIFDDQFSVERPDGSNFTLKIRSTKLEDSAMYFCASSVDRGEETQYFGPGTRLLVL.

Ten or more counts support this clonotype. V gene TRBV20-1 combines with J gene TRBJ2-7; the D gene could be TRBD1 or TRBD2 (5 bases each). The V gene's germline CDR1 is DFQATT and CDR2 SNEGSKA (reference sequence). The V end lost 5 bases, the J end lost 2 bases, and 16 bases lay between the germline ends. CDR3 length: 14 residues. The CDR3 spells CSARPTGRPYEQYF. Here the CDR3 DNA reads TGCAGTGCTCGACCCACGGGACGGCCCTACGAGCAGTACTTC.

This clonotype showed up just once. One junction end does not reproduce the germline sequence, and a read error may be involved. The chain joins TRBV5-1 to TRBJ1-3; D is unresolved. CDR1 and CDR2 from the germline V gene are SGHRS and YFSETQ. The CDR3 has 16 amino acids. The CDR3: CASSQGYGRTGNTIYF. CDR3 DNA sequence: TGTGCCAGCAGCCAAGGTTACGGGCGGACTGGAAACACCATATATTTT.

There are many counts of this clonotype. The chain uses TRBV6-1 and TRBJ1-6; D might be TRBD1 (6 bases). The CDR3 runs 16 residues. Germline CDR1 and CDR2: MNHNS and SASEGT. The germline V and J ends were trimmed by 0 bases and 9 bases, with 15 bases remaining between them. In nucleotides, the CDR3 is TGTGCCAGCAGTGAAGCTGACAGGATTTGGGGTTCACCCCTCCACTTT. Amino acid sequence: CASSEADRIWGSPLHF.